What follows are 14 T cell receptor beta chains derived from one specimen sequenced in a study of blood T cell repertoires in COVID-19. The assay was immunoSEQ multiplex PCR, and TCRdb's table has in-frame clones only and misses some. The sample consists of some 100,000 clones, 85% of them appearing once. The material sequenced was peripheral blood. The source is a woman in her 70s with active or convalescent COVID-19.

The chain has TRBV6-2 or TRBV6-3 and TRBJ2-1; 12 bases are a match to TRBD2. Germline V lookup: CDR1 MNHEY, CDR2 SVGEGT. CDR3 size: 15 residues. V gave up 3 bases and J gave up 8 bases; unmatched junction bases: 5. Written as DNA, the CDR3 is TGTGCCAGCAGTTATCCGGGACTAGCGGGCCATGAGCAGTTCTTC. Translation gives CASSYPGLAGHEQFF.

This clone was detected a few times. This chain connects TRBV28 to TRBJ1-1, with 8 nucleotides matching TRBD1. In germline, CDR1 is MDHEN, CDR2 SYDVKM. The CDR3 is made up of 17 amino acids. J was trimmed by 0 bases and V by 1 base; bases with no gene match: 7. CDR3 in DNA: TGTGCCAGCAGTTTATTTGGGACAGGACCCATGAACACTGAAGCTTTCTTT. Its protein product is CASSLFGTGPMNTEAFF.

This CDR3 is CASSPDITYEQYF. DNA for the CDR3: TGTGCCAGCAGCCCCGACATCACCTACGAGCAGTACTTC. This rearrangement joins TRBV7-9 to TRBJ2-7, with D unresolved. V lost 5 bases and J lost 2, with 10 bases in between. Germline assignment: CDR1 SEHNR and CDR2 FQNEAQ (reference sequence). The CDR3 sequence is 13 residues long. Complete variable domain (other parts from reference TRBV7-9 and TRBJ2-7): DTGVSQNPRHKITKRGQNVTFRCDPISEHNRLYWYRQTLGQGPEFLTYFQNEAQLEKSRLLSDRFSAERPKGSFSTLEIQRTEQGDSAMYLCASSPDITYEQYFGPGTRLTVT.

This clone was observed once. The chain joins TRBV5-1 to TRBJ1-1, with D possibly matching TRBD1 (5 bases). There are 19 residues in the CDR3. V lost 0 bases and J 0 bases, leaving 21 bases between the germline ends. Germline CDR1 and CDR2: SGHRS and YFSETQ. In DNA form, the CDR3 reads TGCGCCAGCAGCTTGGGGGCGGCAGGGCAAAAAATCATGAACACTGAAGCTTTCTTT. As protein: CASSLGAAGQKIMNTEAFF.

The rearrangement uses TRBV9 and TRBJ2-1, with 11 bases lining up with TRBD1. The germline V gene has CDR1 SGDLS and CDR2 YYNGEE. There are 15 residues in the CDR3. V gave up 5 bases and J gave up 6 bases; unmatched junction bases: 7. The CDR3 DNA follows: TGTGCCAGCAGTGACCGAGGGACAGGGGGCAATGAGCAGTTCTTC. Amino acids: CASSDRGTGGNEQFF. The full variable domain, in which reference TRBV9 and TRBJ2-1 provide the parts outside the CDR3, is DSGVTQTPKHLITATGQRVTLRCSPRSGDLSVYWYQQSLDQGLQFLIQYYNGEERAKGNILERFSAQQFPDLHSELNLSSLELGDSALYFCASSDRGTGGNEQFFGPGTRLTVL.

The V call is TRBV18, the J call TRBJ1-4; D is ambiguous. The CDR3 has 14 amino acids. Trimming left V 1 base short and J 5 bases short, with 8 bases between. CDR1 and CDR2 (germline): KGHSH, LQKENI. The DNA of the CDR3 is TGTGCCAGCTCACCACGCCGAGAAAATGAAAAACTGTTTTTT. Its translation is CASSPRRENEKLFF.

This chain connects TRBV28 to TRBJ1-5; TRBD1 might be the D (5 bases). Germline loops: CDR1 MDHEN, CDR2 SYDVKM. The length of the CDR3 is 14 residues. V gave up 6 bases and J gave up 1 base, with 10 bases separating them. The CDR3 reads CASRQVSSNQPQHF. As DNA, the CDR3 is TGTGCCAGCAGACAGGTCTCGAGCAATCAGCCCCAGCATTTT.

The CDR3, as DNA: TGTGCCAGCAGTTTCCCACGTCCGGGGGGTACTAATTCACCCCTCCACTTT. Translated, it gives CASSFPRPGGTNSPLHF. V usage is TRBV28 and J usage is TRBJ1-6; a weak D match, TRBD1 (5 bases). The germline gives CDR1 MDHEN, CDR2 SYDVKM. The CDR3 loop spans 17 amino acids. The V and J ends lost 3 bases and 6 bases respectively, with 18 bases between them.

DNA of the CDR3: TGTGCCAGCTCACCACGCCAGGGTGGAGATACGCAGTATTTT. Amino acids: CASSPRQGGDTQYF. The chain joins TRBV18 to TRBJ2-3, with D perhaps matching TRBD1 (5 bases). Trimming removed 1 base from V and 5 bases from J, with 10 bases in between. Germline lookup yields CDR1 KGHSH and CDR2 LQKENI. This CDR3 has 14 amino acids. Full variable domain (missing parts from reference TRBV18 and TRBJ2-3): NAGVMQNPRHLVRRRGQEARLRCSPMKGHSHVYWYRQLPEEGLKFMVYLQKENIIDESGMPKERFSAEFPKEGPSILRIQQVVRGDSAAYFCASSPRQGGDTQYFGPGTRLTVL.

This clone was seen a handful of times. The chain couples TRBV7-9 to TRBJ2-7; perhaps TRBD1 as D (5 bases). Germline CDR1 SEHNR, CDR2 FQNEAQ (reference sequence). V dropped 9 bases and J dropped 4 bases, with 16 bases sitting between them. The CDR3 length is 13 residues. Here the CDR3 reads CASSQGTPYEQYF. CDR3 sequence (DNA): TGTGCCAGTTCCCAGGGTACCCCATACGAGCAGTACTTC.

The rearrangement uses TRBV30 and TRBJ2-3, with no clear D. The germline V gene encodes CDR1 GTSNPN and CDR2 SVGIG (reference sequence). V was clipped by 0 bases and J by 6 bases, with 4 bases between them. The CDR3 covers 11 residues. For the CDR3, the DNA is TGTGCCTGGAGTGTGTCTGATACGCAGTATTTT. Translation gives CAWSVSDTQYF.

The rearrangement links TRBV21-1 to TRBJ2-7; whether TRBD2, the table's D call, matches the DNA was not checked. TRBV21-1 is a documented pseudogene. The CDR3 loop spans 13 amino acids. Here the CDR3 DNA reads TGTGCCAGCAGCTCCGGAGGGCCTGACGAGCAGTACTTC. Translated: CASSSGGPDEQYF.

This chain uses TRBV6-2 or TRBV6-3 with TRBJ2-5; TRBD1 aligns across 9 bases. Germline V gene lookup returns CDR1 MNHEY and CDR2 SVGEGT. The CDR3 consists of 14 residues. V lost 4 bases to trimming and J lost 5 bases; unmatched junction nucleotides: 5. The CDR3 bases are TGTGCCAGCAGTTCCAACAGGGGGCGGGAGACCCAGTACTTC. This translates into CASSSNRGRETQYF.

The table lists this clone with a count of one. Here the CDR3 DNA reads TGTGCCAGCAGGGCCGATGGACTTACCTACGAGCAGTACTTC. Translated, it gives CASRADGLTYEQYF. The rearrangement uses TRBV6-6 and TRBJ2-7; perhaps TRBD2 as D (5 bases). Germline CDR1 MNHNY, CDR2 SVGAGI (reference sequence). The CDR3 totals 14 residues. V lost 6 bases and J lost 2, with 14 bases in between.